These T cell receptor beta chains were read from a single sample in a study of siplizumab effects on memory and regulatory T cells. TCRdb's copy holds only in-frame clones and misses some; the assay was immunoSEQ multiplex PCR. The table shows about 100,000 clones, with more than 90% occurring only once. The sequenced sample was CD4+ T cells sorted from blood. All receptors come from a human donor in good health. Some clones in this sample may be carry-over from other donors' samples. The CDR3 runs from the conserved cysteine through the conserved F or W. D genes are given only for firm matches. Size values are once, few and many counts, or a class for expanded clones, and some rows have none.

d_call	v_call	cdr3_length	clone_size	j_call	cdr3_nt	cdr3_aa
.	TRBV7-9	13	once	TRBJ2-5	TGTGCCAGCACCGCTAGGAATGAAGAGACCCAGTACTTC	CASTARNEETQYF
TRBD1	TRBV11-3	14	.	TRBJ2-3	TGTGCCAGCAGCCTAGGGGGCGGCACAGATACGCAGTATTTT	CASSLGGGTDTQYF
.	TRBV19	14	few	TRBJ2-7	TGTGCCAGTAGCCTTCGACAGACTTCCTACGAGCAGTACTTC	CASSLRQTSYEQYF
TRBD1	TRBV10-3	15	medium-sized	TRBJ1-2	TGTGCCATCAGTCAGGGAACAGGGGGCGTCTATGGCTACACCTTC	CAISQGTGGVYGYTF
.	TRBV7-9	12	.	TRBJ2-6	TGTGCCACCCCCGGGGGGGCCAACGTCCTGACTTTC	CATPGGANVLTF
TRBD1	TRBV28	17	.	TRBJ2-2	TGTGCCAGCAGCTCTGACCGACAGGGGGCGAACACCGGGGAGCTGTTTTTT	CASSSDRQGANTGELFF
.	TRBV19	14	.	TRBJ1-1	TGTGCCAGTAGTATAGGTGTTTTTGACACTGAAGCTTTCTTT	CASSIGVFDTEAFF
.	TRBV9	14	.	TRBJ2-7	TGTGCCAGCAGCATCCGGGACAACTATTACGAGCAGTACTTC	CASSIRDNYYEQYF
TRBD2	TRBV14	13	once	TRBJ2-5	TGTGCCAGCAGCCAATGGGGAGGGGAGACCCAGTACTTC	CASSQWGGETQYF
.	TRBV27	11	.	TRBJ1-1	TGTGCCAGCAGTTCGGACCTTGAAGCTTTCTTT	CASSSDLEAFF
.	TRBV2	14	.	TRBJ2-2	TGTGCCAGCAGTGCAGAAAAGAACACCGGGGAGCTGTTTTTT	CASSAEKNTGELFF
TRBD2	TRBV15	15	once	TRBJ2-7	TGTGCCACCAGCGGCCATCGGGGGGAGGTATACGAGCAGTACTTC	CATSGHRGEVYEQYF
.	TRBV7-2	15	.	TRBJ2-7	TGTGCCAGCAGCTTAGCGGGGCCTGACATGGGGGAGCAGTACTTC	CASSLAGPDMGEQYF
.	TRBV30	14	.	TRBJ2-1	TGTGCCTGGAGGTCATTAAAGGGAAACAATGAGCAGTTCTTC	CAWRSLKGNNEQFF
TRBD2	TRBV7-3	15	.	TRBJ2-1	TGTGCCAGCAGTTTAAGGGGACTAGCTAACAATGAGCAGTTCTTC	CASSLRGLANNEQFF
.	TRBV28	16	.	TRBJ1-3	TGTGCCAGCAGTTCGCAGGAGACGAGCTCTGGAAACACCATATATTTT	CASSSQETSSGNTIYF
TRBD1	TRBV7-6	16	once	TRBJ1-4	TGTGCCAGCAGCGCAGGGACAGGGGGCCCTGGTGAAAAACTGTTTTTT	CASSAGTGGPGEKLFF
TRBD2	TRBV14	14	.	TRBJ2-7	TGTGCCAGCAGCCGGACTAGCGGGATGTACGAGCAGTACTTC	CASSRTSGMYEQYF
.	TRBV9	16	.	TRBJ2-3	TGTGCCAGCAGTTGGAGGGGGCGGGGTAGCACAGATACGCAGTATTTT	CASSWRGRGSTDTQYF
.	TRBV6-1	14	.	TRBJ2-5	TGTGCCAGCCGTGGAGGGGGCGGCCAAGAGACCCAGTACTTC	CASRGGGGQETQYF
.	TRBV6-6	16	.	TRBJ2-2	TGTGCCAGCATTACTCGGGGACTGGTGAACACCGGGGAGCTGTTTTTT	CASITRGLVNTGELFF
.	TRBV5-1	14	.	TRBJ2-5	TGCGCCAGCAGCTTGAGTTGGCAAGTGGAGACCCAGTACTTC	CASSLSWQVETQYF
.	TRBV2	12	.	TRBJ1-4	TGTGCCAGCAGCGGCTATATTGAGAAACTGTTTTTT	CASSGYIEKLFF
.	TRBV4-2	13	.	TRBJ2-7	TGTGCCAGCAGCCAAGAGTTGGCCTACGAGCAGTACTTC	CASSQELAYEQYF
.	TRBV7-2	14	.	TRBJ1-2	TGTGCCAGCAGCTCCAGGGAGAGGAACTATGGCTACACCTTC	CASSSRERNYGYTF
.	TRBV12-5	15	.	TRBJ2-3	TGTGCTAGTGGGCCCGAGGGGCTCAGCACAGATACGCAGTATTTT	CASGPEGLSTDTQYF
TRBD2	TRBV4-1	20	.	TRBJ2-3	TGCGCCAGCAGCCAACTCGCTGGGCGGGAGATCCTATACTCCAGAGGTACGCAGTATTTT	CASSQLAGREILYSRGTQYF
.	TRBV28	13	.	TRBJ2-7	TGTGCCAGCAGTTTCGATAGTCTGGGGGAGCAGTACTTC	CASSFDSLGEQYF
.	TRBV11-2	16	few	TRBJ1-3	TGTGCCAGCAGCTCGGGGTTCCCGGGCTCTGGAAACACCATATATTTT	CASSSGFPGSGNTIYF
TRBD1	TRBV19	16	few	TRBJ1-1	TGTGCCAGTAGTCCCGAACCGGGACAGTTATCGAGGGGAGCTTTCTTT	CASSPEPGQLSRGAFF
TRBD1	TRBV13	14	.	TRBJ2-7	TGTGCCAGCAGCCGCCGGGACAGGGGGCTCGAGCAGTACTTC	CASSRRDRGLEQYF
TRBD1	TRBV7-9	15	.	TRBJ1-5	TGTGCCAGCAGCCTCGGGACAGGTAGCAATCAGCCCCAGCATTTT	CASSLGTGSNQPQHF
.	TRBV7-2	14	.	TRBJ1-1	TGTGCCAGCAGCTTTCAGTTCATGAACACTGAAGCTTTCTTT	CASSFQFMNTEAFF
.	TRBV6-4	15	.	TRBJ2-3	TGTGCCAGCAGTGACTCGGGGGGGCGCACAGATACGCAGTATTTT	CASSDSGGRTDTQYF
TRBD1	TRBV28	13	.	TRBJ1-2	TGTGCCAGCAGACCAGACAGGGTTGGTGGCTACACCTTC	CASRPDRVGGYTF
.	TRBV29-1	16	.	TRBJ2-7	TGCAGCGTTGAGGTCCAACAAGGGCCAAACACCTACGAGCAGTACTTC	CSVEVQQGPNTYEQYF
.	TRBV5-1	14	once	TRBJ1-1	TGCGCCAGCAGCTTGGCGATTATGAACACTGAAGCTTTCTTT	CASSLAIMNTEAFF
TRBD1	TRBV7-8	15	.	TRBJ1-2	TGTGCCAGCAGCTTTGGGGACAGTCTTAACTATGGCTACACCTTC	CASSFGDSLNYGYTF
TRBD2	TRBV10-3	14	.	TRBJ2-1	TGTGCCATCGCCCTAGCGGGAGAAACCAATGAGCAGTTCTTC	CAIALAGETNEQFF
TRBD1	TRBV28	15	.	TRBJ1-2	TGTGCCAGCAGTTCAGCCGGGACAGATGTCTCCGGCTACACCTTC	CASSSAGTDVSGYTF
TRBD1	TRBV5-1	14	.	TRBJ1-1	TGCGCCAGCAGCGCCCTACAGGGGGGCACTGAAGCTTTCTTT	CASSALQGGTEAFF
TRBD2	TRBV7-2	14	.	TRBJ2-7	TGTGCCAGCAGCCCCGGACTAGCGACGGACGAGCAGTACTTC	CASSPGLATDEQYF
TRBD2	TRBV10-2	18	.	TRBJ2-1	TGCGCCAGCAGTGGTCAGGCTAGCGGGAGGAGCTCCTACAATGAGCAGTTCTTC	CASSGQASGRSSYNEQFF
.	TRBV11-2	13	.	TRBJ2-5	TGTGCCAGCAGCATCGGCCTGGCGGAGACCCAGTACTTC	CASSIGLAETQYF
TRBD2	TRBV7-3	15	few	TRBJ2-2	TGTGCCAGCAGCCCTGGGCGGGAGTTTTCCGGGGAGCTGTTTTTT	CASSPGREFSGELFF
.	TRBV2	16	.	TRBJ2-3	TGTGCCAGCAGCCTGTTGGCCGTTCCCCTCACAGATACGCAGTATTTT	CASSLLAVPLTDTQYF
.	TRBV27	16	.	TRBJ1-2	TGTGCCAGCAGTTTAAGGTATGGCAGTAAAGAGTATGGCTACACCTTC	CASSLRYGSKEYGYTF
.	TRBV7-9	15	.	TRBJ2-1	TGTGCCAGCAGCTTAGGTGGGGACGTTACGAGCGAGCAGTTCTTC	CASSLGGDVTSEQFF